These 14 T cell receptor beta chains were all obtained from the same sample, sequenced in a study of blood T cell repertoires in COVID-19. Profiled with immunoSEQ multiplex PCR; TCRdb holds only in-frame clones, not every one. Found here are 390,000 or so clones, roughly four fifths of them singletons; the top ten hold 5% to 5.5%. Sequencing used PBMCs or T cells enriched from blood (not recorded which). These receptors all come from a woman aged 50 to 60 who had recovered from COVID-19.

The rearrangement uses TRBV5-6 and TRBJ2-4; tentatively, D is TRBD2 (7 bases). Looked up from germline, CDR1 is SGHDT and CDR2 is YYEEEE. Between the trimmed V and J ends, which lost 1 base and 4 bases, there was a span of 15 bases. CDR3 length: 16 amino acids. In DNA, the CDR3 is TGTGCCAGCAGCTTGAATTCAGCGGGACAAAAAAACATTCAGTACTTC. Translating gives CASSLNSAGQKNIQYF. Full variable domain (remainder filled in from reference TRBV5-6 and TRBJ2-4): DAGVTQSPTHLIKTRGQQVTLRCSPKSGHDTVSWYQQALGQGPQFIFQYYEEEERQRGNFPDRFSGHQFPNYSSELNVNALLLGDSALYLCASSLNSAGQKNIQYFGAGTRLSVL.

The chain is built from TRBV6-1 and TRBJ1-1; D remains ambiguous. The CDR3 totals 13 residues. V lost 2 bases and J 2 bases, leaving 6 bases between the germline ends. Germline CDR1 MNHNS, CDR2 SASEGT. The CDR3, as DNA: TGTGCCAGCAGTGAACTACTTAACACTGAAGCTTTCTTT. This sequence encodes CASSELLNTEAFF.

Regarding this clone: One junction end does not reproduce the germline sequence, and a read error may be involved. This chain uses TRBV5-8 with TRBJ2-1; TRBD1 matches at 9 bases. Germline V gene sequence: CDR1 SGHTS, CDR2 YDEGEE. This CDR3 is built from 15 residues. The DNA for the CDR3 is TGTGCCAGCACCTTGGGACAGGGATCCTACAATGAGCAGTTCTTC. Encoded protein: CASTLGQGSYNEQFF.

CDR3 region: CASSSTGAASPLHF. CDR3 bases: TGTGCCAGCAGCTCGACAGGGGCTGCTTCACCCCTCCACTTT. The chain uses TRBV7-2 and TRBJ1-6; the match to TRBD1 covers 8 bases. Germline CDR1 reads SGHTA; CDR2 reads FQGNSA. CDR3 length equals 14 residues. Unmatched junction bases numbered 5, after V lost 4 bases and J lost 9 bases. Together with reference TRBV7-2 and TRBJ1-6, the CDR3 gives the full variable domain: GAGVSQSPSNKVTEKGKDVELRCDPISGHTALYWYRQSLGQGLEFLIYFQGNSAPDKSGLPSDRFSAERTGGSVSTLTIQRTQQEDSAVYLCASSSTGAASPLHFGNGTRLTVT.

In DNA, the CDR3 is TGTGCCAGCAGCGTTACAGGGTTAAGGAACGAGCAGTACTTC. Translating gives CASSVTGLRNEQYF. This chain connects TRBV9 to TRBJ2-7; maybe TRBD1 (6 bases). CDR1 and CDR2 from the germline V gene are SGDLS and YYNGEE. The V end was cut by 2 bases, the J end by 5 bases, with 14 bases between. This CDR3 region has 14 residues.

The chain carries TRBV28 and TRBJ1-1; 7 bases match TRBD1. The CDR3 loop spans 11 amino acids. Per germline, CDR1 MDHEN and CDR2 SYDVKM. The J segment lost 9 bases and the V segment lost 6 bases, leaving 4 bases of the junction unmatched. CDR3 residues: CASRATGQAFF. DNA of the CDR3: TGTGCCAGCAGAGCGACAGGGCAAGCTTTCTTT.

The gene calls are TRBV28 and TRBJ1-5, with D possibly being TRBD1 (6 bases). CDR3 length: 15 residues. Germline CDR1 reads MDHEN; CDR2 reads SYDVKM. V dropped 8 bases and J dropped 1 base, with 15 bases sitting between them. The CDR3 bases are TGTGCCAGCGGGGGCCTGGGGCTGAGCAATCAGCCCCAGCATTTT. Its translation is CASGGLGLSNQPQHF.

V is TRBV7-6 and J is TRBJ2-1; D perhaps matches TRBD2 (5 bases). V dropped 1 base and J dropped 3 bases, with 13 bases sitting between them. The CDR3 sequence is 16 residues long. From germline, CDR1 is SGHVS and CDR2 FNYEAQ. CDR3: CASSLDSIGNYNEQFF. In nucleotides, the CDR3 is TGTGCCAGCAGCTTAGACAGTATCGGGAACTACAATGAGCAGTTCTTC.

The V call is TRBV6-5, the J call TRBJ1-2, with D possibly TRBD1 on 6 matching bases. Between the trimmed V and J ends, which lost 6 bases and 4 bases, there was a span of 12 bases. The CDR3 length is 13 residues. Germline V gives CDR1 MNHEY, CDR2 SVGAGI. CDR3 in DNA: TGTGCCAGCAGCGCTGACAGGACCTATGGCTACACCTTC. Amino acids: CASSADRTYGYTF.

The genes are TRBV4-3 and TRBJ2-1, with 14 bases fitting TRBD2. J gave up 7 bases and V 0 bases, and 2 bases lay outside the gene matches. The CDR3 runs 16 residues. Per the germline V gene, CDR1 is LGHNA and CDR2 is YSLEER. The CDR3 DNA reads as TGCGCCAGCAGCCAAGATGGACTAGCGGGAGGTAATGAGCAGTTCTTC. Protein: CASSQDGLAGGNEQFF.

The rearrangement links TRBV5-4 to TRBJ1-2; 7 bases are a match to TRBD1. The germline V gene has CDR1 SGHNT and CDR2 YYREEE (reference sequence). After removal of 4 bases from V and 0 bases from J, the junction contained 6 bases not matched to a gene. The CDR3 spans 15 residues. The CDR3 loop is CASSPPTGPNYGYTF. CDR3 nucleotide sequence: TGTGCCAGCAGCCCTCCGACAGGGCCTAACTATGGCTACACCTTC.

The J gene is TRBJ2-1, the V gene TRBV5-1, with 9 bases matching TRBD2. Germline V gives CDR1 SGHRS, CDR2 YFSETQ. This CDR3 comprises 15 residues. V trimming: 0 bases; J trimming: 7 bases; junction bases outside the gene matches: 5. CDR3 sequence (DNA): TGCGCCAGCAGCTTGGGTCTAGCGGGGCAGAATGAGCAGTTCTTC. Translated: CASSLGLAGQNEQFF.

The genes are TRBV2 and TRBJ2-2, with a weak D call TRBD2 (6 bases). The CDR3 runs 16 residues. Germline values: CDR1 SNHLY, CDR2 FYNNEI. The V gene lost 6 bases and the J gene lost 6 bases, with 20 bases spanning the gap. CDR3 coding DNA: TGTGCCAGCAGCCCTTTCGGGTCGGGAGTCCCCGGGGAGCTGTTTTTT. Translation: CASSPFGSGVPGELFF.

The V call is TRBV4-2, the J call TRBJ2-5, with 12 bases that match TRBD2. The junction had 10 bases not matched to a gene; V was cut back by 0 bases and J by 5 bases. CDR1 is LGHNA and CDR2 is YNFKEQ in the germline V gene. The CDR3 runs 18 residues. The CDR3 loop reads CASSQDGLAGGPGETQYF. CDR3 nucleotides: TGTGCCAGCAGCCAAGATGGGCTAGCGGGGGGGCCGGGGGAGACCCAGTACTTC.